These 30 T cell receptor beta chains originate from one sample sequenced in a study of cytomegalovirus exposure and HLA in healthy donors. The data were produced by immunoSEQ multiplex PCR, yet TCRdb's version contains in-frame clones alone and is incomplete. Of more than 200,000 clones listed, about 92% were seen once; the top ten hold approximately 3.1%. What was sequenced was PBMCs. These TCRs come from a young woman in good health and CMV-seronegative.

The CDR3 reads CSVPSGTGELFF. CDR3 coding DNA: TGCAGCGTTCCCTCGGGAACCGGGGAGCTGTTTTTT. The V call is TRBV29-1, the J call TRBJ2-2, with D possibly matching TRBD2 (5 bases). CDR1 is SQVTM, CDR2 ANQGSEA, per germline. The V end was cut by 5 bases, the J end by 5 bases, with 9 bases between. The CDR3 covers 12 residues.

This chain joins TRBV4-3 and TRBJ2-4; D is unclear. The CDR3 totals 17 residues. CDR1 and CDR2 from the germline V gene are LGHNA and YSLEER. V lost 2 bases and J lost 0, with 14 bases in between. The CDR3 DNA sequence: TGCGCCAGCAGCCAAACTTCCGACTCATTAGCCAAAAACATTCAGTACTTC. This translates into CASSQTSDSLAKNIQYF.

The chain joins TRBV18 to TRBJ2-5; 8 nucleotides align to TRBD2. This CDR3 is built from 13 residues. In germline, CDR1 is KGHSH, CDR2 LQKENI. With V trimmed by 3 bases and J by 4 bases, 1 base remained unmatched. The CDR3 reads CASSPGTRETQYF. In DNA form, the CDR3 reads TGTGCCAGCTCACCGGGGACTAGAGAGACCCAGTACTTC.

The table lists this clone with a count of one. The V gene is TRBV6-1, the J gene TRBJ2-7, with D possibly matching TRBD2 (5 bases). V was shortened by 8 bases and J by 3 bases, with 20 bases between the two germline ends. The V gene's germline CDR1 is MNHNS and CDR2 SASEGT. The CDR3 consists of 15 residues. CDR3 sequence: CASSDRDDNIYEQYF. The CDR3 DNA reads TGTGCCAGCTCTGACCGGGATGACAACATCTACGAGCAGTACTTC.

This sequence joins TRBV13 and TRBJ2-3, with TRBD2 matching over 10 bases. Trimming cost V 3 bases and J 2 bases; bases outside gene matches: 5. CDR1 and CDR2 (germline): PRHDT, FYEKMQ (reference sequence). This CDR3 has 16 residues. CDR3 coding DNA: TGTGCCAGCAGCTTTAGGACTAGCGGTAACACAGATACGCAGTATTTT. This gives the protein CASSFRTSGNTDTQYF.

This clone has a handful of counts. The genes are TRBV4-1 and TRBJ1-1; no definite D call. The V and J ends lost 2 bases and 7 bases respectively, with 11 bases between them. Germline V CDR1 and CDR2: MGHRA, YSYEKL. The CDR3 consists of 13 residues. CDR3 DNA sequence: TGCGCCAGCAGCCAACTGGGTTTCGTTGAAGCTTTCTTT. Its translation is CASSQLGFVEAFF.

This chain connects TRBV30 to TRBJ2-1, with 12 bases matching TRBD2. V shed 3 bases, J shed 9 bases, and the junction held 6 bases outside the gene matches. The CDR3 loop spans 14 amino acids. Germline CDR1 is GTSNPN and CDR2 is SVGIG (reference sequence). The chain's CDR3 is CAWRLAGGPSEQFF. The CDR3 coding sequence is TGTGCCTGGAGGCTAGCGGGAGGGCCTAGTGAGCAGTTCTTC. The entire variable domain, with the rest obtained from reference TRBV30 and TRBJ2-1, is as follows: SQTIHQWPATLVQPVGSPLSLECTVEGTSNPNLYWYRQAAGRGLQLLFYSVGIGQISSEVPQNLSASRPQDRQFILSSKKLLLSDSGFYLCAWRLAGGPSEQFFGPGTRLTVL.

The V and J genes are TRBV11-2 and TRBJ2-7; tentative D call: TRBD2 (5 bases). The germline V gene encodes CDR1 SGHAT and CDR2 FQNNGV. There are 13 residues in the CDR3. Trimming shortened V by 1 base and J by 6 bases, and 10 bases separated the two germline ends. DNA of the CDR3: TGTGCCAGCAGCTTAGTAGGACGGGGCGAGCAGTACTTC. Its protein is CASSLVGRGEQYF.

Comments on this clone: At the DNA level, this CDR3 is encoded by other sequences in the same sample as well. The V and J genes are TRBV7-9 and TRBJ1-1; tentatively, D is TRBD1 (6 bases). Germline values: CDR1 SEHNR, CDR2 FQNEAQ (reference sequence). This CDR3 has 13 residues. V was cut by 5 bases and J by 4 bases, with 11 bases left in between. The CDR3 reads CASSPRGSTEAFF. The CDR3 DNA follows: TGTGCCAGCAGCCCTAGGGGGTCCACTGAAGCTTTCTTT.

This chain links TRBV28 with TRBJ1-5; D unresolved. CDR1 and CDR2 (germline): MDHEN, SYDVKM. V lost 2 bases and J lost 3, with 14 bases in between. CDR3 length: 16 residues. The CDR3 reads CASSLGFRDTNQPQHF. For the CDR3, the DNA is TGTGCCAGCAGTTTAGGGTTCCGAGACACCAATCAGCCCCAGCATTTT.

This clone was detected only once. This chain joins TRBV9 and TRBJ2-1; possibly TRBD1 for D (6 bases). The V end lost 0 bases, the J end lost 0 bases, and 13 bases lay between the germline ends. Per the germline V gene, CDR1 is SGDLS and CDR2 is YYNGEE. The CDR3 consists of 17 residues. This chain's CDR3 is CASSVALIGGSYNEQFF. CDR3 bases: TGTGCCAGCAGCGTAGCTCTCATAGGGGGCTCCTACAATGAGCAGTTCTTC.

This chain's CDR3 is CSGRGDNYGYTF. The CDR3 DNA sequence: TGCAGCGGCCGTGGGGACAACTATGGCTACACCTTC. The rearrangement joins TRBV29-1 to TRBJ1-2; D is perhaps TRBD1 (5 bases). V was cut by 7 bases and J by 2 bases, with 11 bases left in between. The CDR3 length is 12 residues. From germline, CDR1 is SQVTM and CDR2 ANQGSEA.

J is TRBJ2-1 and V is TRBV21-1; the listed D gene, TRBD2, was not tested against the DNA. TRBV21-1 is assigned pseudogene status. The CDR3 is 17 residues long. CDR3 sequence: CASSRRAGLAEYNEQFF. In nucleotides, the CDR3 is TGTGCCAGCAGCCGCAGGGCAGGACTAGCAGAATACAATGAGCAGTTCTTC.

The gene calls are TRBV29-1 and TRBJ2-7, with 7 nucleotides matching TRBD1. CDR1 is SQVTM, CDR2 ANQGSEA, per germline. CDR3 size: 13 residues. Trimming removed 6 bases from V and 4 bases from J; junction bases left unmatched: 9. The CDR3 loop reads CSVVEDRRYEQYF. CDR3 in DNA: TGCAGCGTCGTGGAGGACAGGCGGTACGAGCAGTACTTC.

As DNA, the CDR3 is TGTGCCAGCAGCTTAAGACGTGTGGGACGCGAGCAGTACTTC. Encoded protein: CASSLRRVGREQYF. The genes are TRBV7-2 and TRBJ2-7, with D possibly being TRBD1 or TRBD2 (5 bases each). CDR3 length: 14 amino acids. Germline CDR1 and CDR2: SGHTA and FQGNSA. Trimming cost V 2 bases and J 6 bases, with 14 bases left between them.

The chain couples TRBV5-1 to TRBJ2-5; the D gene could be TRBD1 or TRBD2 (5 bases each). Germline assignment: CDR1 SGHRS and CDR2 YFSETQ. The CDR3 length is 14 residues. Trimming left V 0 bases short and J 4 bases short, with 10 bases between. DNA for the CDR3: TGCGCCAGCAGCTTGGGGGGGTTAGGAGAGACCCAGTACTTC. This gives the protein CASSLGGLGETQYF.

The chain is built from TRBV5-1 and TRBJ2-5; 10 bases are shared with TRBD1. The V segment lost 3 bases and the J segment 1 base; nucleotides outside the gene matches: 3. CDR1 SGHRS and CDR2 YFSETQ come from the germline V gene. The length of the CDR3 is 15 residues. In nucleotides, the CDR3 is TGCGCCAGCAGCTCCGGGACAGGGGTCCAAGAGACCCAGTACTTC. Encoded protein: CASSSGTGVQETQYF.

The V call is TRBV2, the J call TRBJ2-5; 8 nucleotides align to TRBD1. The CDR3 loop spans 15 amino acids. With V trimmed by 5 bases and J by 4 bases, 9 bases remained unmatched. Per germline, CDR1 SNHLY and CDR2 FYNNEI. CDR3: CASSKPGGGRETQYF. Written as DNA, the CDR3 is TGTGCCAGCAGTAAGCCAGGGGGCGGAAGAGAGACCCAGTACTTC.

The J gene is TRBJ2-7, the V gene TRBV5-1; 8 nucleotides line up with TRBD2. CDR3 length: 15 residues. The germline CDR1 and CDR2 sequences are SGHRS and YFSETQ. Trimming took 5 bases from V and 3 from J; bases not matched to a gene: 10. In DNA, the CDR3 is TGCGCCAGCAGTCAAACCGGGACTAGTTTCTACGAGCAGTACTTC. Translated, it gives CASSQTGTSFYEQYF.

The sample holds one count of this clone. Here the CDR3 reads CASSGPGLAAPSTDTQYF. In nucleotides, the CDR3 is TGTGCCAGCAGCGGCCCCGGGCTAGCGGCTCCTAGCACAGATACGCAGTATTTT. The chain has TRBV11-2 and TRBJ2-3, with TRBD2 identical over 7 bases. This CDR3 spans 18 amino acids. The junction had 14 bases not matched to a gene; V was cut back by 5 bases and J by 0 bases. Germline assignment: CDR1 SGHAT and CDR2 FQNNGV.

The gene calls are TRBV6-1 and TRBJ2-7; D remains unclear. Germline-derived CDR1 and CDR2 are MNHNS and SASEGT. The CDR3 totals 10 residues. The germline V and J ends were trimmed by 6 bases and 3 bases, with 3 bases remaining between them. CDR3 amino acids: CASRSYEQYF. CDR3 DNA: TGTGCCAGCAGGAGCTACGAGCAGTACTTC.

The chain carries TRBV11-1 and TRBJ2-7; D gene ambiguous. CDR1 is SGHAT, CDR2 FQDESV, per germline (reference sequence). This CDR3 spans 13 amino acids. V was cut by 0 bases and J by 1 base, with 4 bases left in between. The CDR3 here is CASSLATSYEQYF. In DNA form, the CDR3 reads TGTGCCAGCAGCTTAGCTACGTCCTACGAGCAGTACTTC.

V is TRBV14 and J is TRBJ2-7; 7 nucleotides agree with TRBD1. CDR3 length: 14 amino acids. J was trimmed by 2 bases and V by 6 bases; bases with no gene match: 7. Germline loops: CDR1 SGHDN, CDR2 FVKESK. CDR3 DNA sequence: TGTGCCAGCAGTCGGAGACAGGGAACCTACGAGCAGTACTTC. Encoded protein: CASSRRQGTYEQYF.

CDR3 protein: CASSLAVAGVYNEQFF. The CDR3 nucleotides are TGCGCCAGCAGCTTGGCGGTAGCGGGAGTCTACAATGAGCAGTTCTTC. The chain has TRBV5-1 and TRBJ2-1; TRBD2 matches 9 bases. After removal of 0 bases from V and 3 bases from J, the junction contained 4 bases not matched to a gene. Germline V CDR1 and CDR2: SGHRS, YFSETQ. There are 16 residues in the CDR3.

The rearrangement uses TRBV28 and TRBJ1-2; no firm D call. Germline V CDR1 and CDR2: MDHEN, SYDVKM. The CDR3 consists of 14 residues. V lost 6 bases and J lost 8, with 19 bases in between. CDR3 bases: TGTGCCAGCAGCGACCGGATGGGAGGGAGAGGCTACACCTTC. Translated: CASSDRMGGRGYTF.

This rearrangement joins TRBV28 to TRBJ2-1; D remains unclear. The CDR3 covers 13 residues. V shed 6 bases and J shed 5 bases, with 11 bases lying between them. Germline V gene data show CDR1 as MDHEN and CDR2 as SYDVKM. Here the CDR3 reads CASSQANHNEQFF. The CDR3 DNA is TGTGCCAGCAGCCAAGCGAACCACAATGAGCAGTTCTTC.

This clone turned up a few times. The DNA of the CDR3 is TGTGCCAGCAGCTCCGGGACAGGGAATGGCTACACCTTC. Encoded protein: CASSSGTGNGYTF. J is TRBJ1-2 and V is TRBV6-5; TRBD1 aligns across 9 bases. The germline V gene encodes CDR1 MNHEY and CDR2 SVGAGI. The CDR3 has 13 residues. V lost 6 bases, J lost 6 bases, and 5 bases stayed unmatched.

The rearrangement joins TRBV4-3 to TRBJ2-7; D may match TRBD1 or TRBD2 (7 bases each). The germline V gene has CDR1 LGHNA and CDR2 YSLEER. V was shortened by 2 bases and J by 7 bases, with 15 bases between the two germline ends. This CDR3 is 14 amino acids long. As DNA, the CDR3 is TGCGCCAGCAGCCAAAGTACAGGGGAGGGGGAGCAGTACTTC. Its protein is CASSQSTGEGEQYF.

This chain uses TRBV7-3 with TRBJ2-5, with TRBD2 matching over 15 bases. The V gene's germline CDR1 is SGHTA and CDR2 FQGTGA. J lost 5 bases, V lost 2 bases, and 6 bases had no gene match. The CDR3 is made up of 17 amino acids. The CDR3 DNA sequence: TGTGCCAGCAGCTTAGGACTAGCGGGAGGGCCGGGGGAGACCCAGTACTTC. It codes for CASSLGLAGGPGETQYF.

The CDR3 DNA reads as TGTGCCAGCAGCGACCGTCAGGGTTCGAACTATGGCTACACCTTC. Protein: CASSDRQGSNYGYTF. V is TRBV9 and J is TRBJ1-2, with D perhaps matching TRBD1 (5 bases). Deletions cut 3 bases from V and 2 bases from J, with 14 bases between. The CDR3 runs 15 residues. The germline CDR1 and CDR2 sequences are SGDLS and YYNGEE.